This TCR beta chain was captured by sequencing in a study of early T cells in non-severe SARS-CoV-2 infection. Study context: Sequencing was performed on bulk RNA from unsorted whole blood, leaving chains unpaired. General observations from the study: Database matching using VDJdb favored anti-spike CD8 responses, with private and CD4 specificities left missing.

This CDR3 is 17 amino acids long. Between the trimmed V and J ends, which lost 4 bases and 0 bases, there was a span of 18 bases. The germline gives CDR1 PRHDT, CDR2 FYEKMQ (reference sequence). This clonotype appeared many times. Its antigen remains unknown. Attached unique molecular identifiers marked individual cDNA molecules. TCRdb fed the 5' RACE reads into MiXCR, producing one record per CDR3 protein. The sample consists of tens of thousands of distinct CDR3 sequences, around 4.7% of them appearing once. The material sequenced was whole blood. The TCR comes from an adult who was a healthcare worker with PCR-confirmed SARS-CoV-2 infection or an uninfected control (not recorded which). The chain joins TRBV13 to TRBJ1-1, with D unresolved. The CDR3 loop reads CASSSLYRDQLNTEAFF. As DNA, the CDR3 is TGTGCCAGCAGCTCTCTTTACAGAGACCAACTGAACACTGAAGCTTTCTTT.